What follows are 21 T cell receptor beta chains derived from one specimen sequenced in a study of blood T cell repertoires in COVID-19. Libraries were prepared by immunoSEQ multiplex PCR; TCRdb keeps only in-frame clonotypes and omits some of them. The sample carries some 140,000 clones, about 86% recorded once. Sequencing was carried out using peripheral blood. The receptors stem from a woman in her sixties or seventies with acute or convalescent COVID-19.

V usage is TRBV5-6 and J usage is TRBJ1-2, with 9 nucleotides matching TRBD1. Germline CDR1 is SGHDT and CDR2 is YYEEEE. The CDR3 totals 15 residues. Unmatched junction bases numbered 6, after V lost 2 bases and J lost 4 bases. CDR3 sequence: CASSLRDRARYGYTF. As DNA, the CDR3 is TGTGCCAGCAGCTTACGGGACAGGGCACGCTATGGCTACACCTTC.

The V and J genes are TRBV5-1 and TRBJ2-2; D perhaps matches TRBD1 (5 bases). This CDR3 region has 14 residues. Germline CDR1 SGHRS, CDR2 YFSETQ. V was cut by 0 bases and J by 4 bases, with 7 bases left in between. CDR3 in amino acids: CASSLGDSTGELFF. CDR3 nucleotides: TGCGCCAGCAGCTTGGGCGACAGCACCGGGGAGCTGTTTTTT.

The V gene is TRBV9, the J gene TRBJ1-1; D is perhaps TRBD1 (5 bases). The CDR3 has 14 amino acids. Germline assignment: CDR1 SGDLS and CDR2 YYNGEE. V shed 0 bases and J shed 7 bases, with 13 bases lying between them. As DNA, the CDR3 is TGTGCCAGCAGCGTAGTTGGGGACGGGGGTGAAGCTTTCTTT. Its translation: CASSVVGDGGEAFF.

The CDR3 DNA reads TGCGCCAGCAGCCCTTCCCAGGGTGATGAAAAACTGTTTTTT. This gives the protein CASSPSQGDEKLFF. The chain couples TRBV5-1 to TRBJ1-4; D is possibly TRBD1 (5 bases). The germline gives CDR1 SGHRS, CDR2 YFSETQ. The CDR3 consists of 14 residues. With 4 bases removed from V and 6 bases from J, the gap between germline ends came to 13 bases.

The chain employs TRBV27 and TRBJ1-1; 9 bases align to TRBD1. The germline V gene encodes CDR1 MNHEY and CDR2 SMNVEV (reference sequence). The V segment lost 5 bases and the J segment 9 bases; nucleotides outside the gene matches: 7. The CDR3 consists of 13 residues. CDR3 nucleotides: TGTGCCAGCAGTCCCGGACAGGGGAGGAAAGCTTTCTTT. Protein sequence: CASSPGQGRKAFF.

This clone was seen a handful of times. This chain connects TRBV6-5 to TRBJ2-7; 7 nucleotides agree with TRBD2. The ends lost 7 bases at V and 2 bases at J; junction bases unmatched: 5. The CDR3 has 13 amino acids. Germline V gene sequence: CDR1 MNHEY, CDR2 SVGAGI. CDR3 DNA: TGTGCCAGCATTCGGGAGGCACCCTACGAGCAGTACGTC. This gives the protein CASIREAPYEQYV.

The V gene is TRBV7-8, the J gene TRBJ1-1, with 8 bases identical to TRBD1. With 5 bases clipped from V and 5 bases from J, the junction kept 10 bases outside the gene matches. The CDR3 has 15 amino acids. In germline, CDR1 is SGHVS, CDR2 FQNEAQ. CDR3 DNA sequence: TGTGCCAGCAGCGCAGATATCCAGGGGGCAACTGAAGCTTTCTTT. Protein: CASSADIQGATEAFF.

This chain links TRBV6-6 with TRBJ1-2; D is possibly TRBD1 (5 bases). CDR1 and CDR2 from the germline V gene are MNHNY and SVGAGI (reference sequence). CDR3 length: 12 amino acids. The V end was cut by 7 bases, the J end by 10 bases, with 16 bases between. CDR3: CASTSTRTNYTF. The DNA of the CDR3 is TGTGCCAGCACCTCCACCCGGACAAACTACACCTTC.

The chain couples TRBV12-3 or TRBV12-4 to TRBJ1-2; 7 bases line up with TRBD1. V was clipped by 6 bases and J by 8 bases; unmatched bases: 9. This CDR3 contains 13 residues. In DNA, the CDR3 is TGTGCCAGCAGCTATAAGGGGGCAGGCGGCTACACCTTC. Protein sequence: CASSYKGAGGYTF.

The J gene is TRBJ1-2, the V gene TRBV19, with D possibly being TRBD1 (5 bases). CDR3 length equals 12 residues. V was shortened by 0 bases and J by 8 bases, with 7 bases between the two germline ends. CDR1 LNHDA and CDR2 SQIVND come from the germline V gene (reference sequence). CDR3 residues: CASSIEQAGYTF. CDR3 in DNA: TGTGCCAGTAGTATAGAACAGGCCGGCTACACCTTC.

The rearrangement links TRBV30 to TRBJ2-2; the D is unclear. V lost 2 bases and J lost 5, with 15 bases in between. Per the germline V gene, CDR1 is GTSNPN and CDR2 is SVGIG (reference sequence). The CDR3 length is 15 residues. The CDR3 nucleotides are TGTGCCTGGAGTATCTTGGGCATATCTACCGGGGAGCTGTTTTTT. It encodes CAWSILGISTGELFF.

The rearrangement links TRBV30 to TRBJ2-5, with TRBD2 identical over 7 bases. V shed 4 bases and J 8 bases; nucleotides not matched to a gene: 7. Looked up from germline, CDR1 is GTSNPN and CDR2 is SVGIG (reference sequence). This CDR3 has 12 amino acids. In nucleotides, the CDR3 is TGTGCCTGGAAAGAGCGGGGTTTCACCCAGTACTTC. Residues: CAWKERGFTQYF.

The gene calls are TRBV27 and TRBJ2-3; 12 bases are a match to TRBD2. This CDR3 is 18 amino acids long. CDR1 is MNHEY, CDR2 SMNVEV, per germline (reference sequence). V was clipped by 5 bases and J by 0 bases; unmatched bases: 9. The chain's CDR3 is CASSPWTSGTPSTDTQYF. The CDR3 bases are TGTGCCAGCAGTCCTTGGACTAGCGGGACACCTAGCACAGATACGCAGTATTTT.

This clone appeared a few times. The chain recombines TRBV5-5 with TRBJ2-2, with no clear D. This CDR3 spans 15 amino acids. CDR1 and CDR2 (germline): SGHKS, YYEKEE (reference sequence). V lost 4 bases, J lost 5 bases, and 15 bases lay in between. This CDR3 is CASSRVHDPTGELFF. As DNA, the CDR3 is TGTGCCAGCAGCCGGGTCCACGATCCTACCGGGGAGCTGTTTTTT.

This clone was detected only once. This chain links TRBV18 with TRBJ2-7; 7 bases match TRBD2. This CDR3 has 12 residues. CDR1 KGHSH and CDR2 LQKENI come from the germline V gene. J gave up 7 bases and V 6 bases, and 6 bases lay outside the gene matches. Here the CDR3 DNA reads TGTGCCAGCTCCGAGGTGCGGGGGGAGCAGTACGTC. Translation: CASSEVRGEQYV.

The chain has TRBV19 and TRBJ2-3, with a weak D call TRBD2 (6 bases). The CDR3 has 17 amino acids. Germline V lookup: CDR1 LNHDA, CDR2 SQIVND (reference sequence). Deletions cut 7 bases from V and 2 bases from J, with 22 bases between. The CDR3, as DNA: TGTGCCAGTACACGACGGCGGAGCGGGCCGGTCACAGATACGCAGTATTTT. This gives the protein CASTRRRSGPVTDTQYF. Full variable domain (missing parts from reference TRBV19 and TRBJ2-3): DGGITQSPKYLFRKEGQNVTLSCEQNLNHDAMYWYRQDPGQGLRLIYYSQIVNDFQKGDIAEGYSVSREKKESFPLTVTSAQKNPTAFYLCASTRRRSGPVTDTQYFGPGTRLTVL.

The V gene is TRBV6-1, the J gene TRBJ2-3, with D uncertain. Trimming removed 3 bases at V and 2 bases at J, with 6 bases between. Looked up from germline, CDR1 is MNHNS and CDR2 is SASEGT. The CDR3 is 13 residues long. The DNA of the CDR3 is TGTGCCAGCAGTGAGATAGACACAGATACGCAGTATTTT. The encoded protein is CASSEIDTDTQYF.

This chain uses TRBV9 with TRBJ1-6; 9 bases line up with TRBD1. Trimming cost V 4 bases and J 9 bases; bases outside gene matches: 5. CDR3 length: 14 amino acids. Germline CDR1 and CDR2: SGDLS and YYNGEE. CDR3 sequence (DNA): TGTGCCAGCAGCACCGGGACAGGGAGTTCACCCCTCCACTTT. Protein: CASSTGTGSSPLHF.

The chain carries TRBV9 and TRBJ2-1, with TRBD1 matching 10 bases. Germline-derived CDR1 and CDR2 are SGDLS and YYNGEE. Trimming cost V 10 bases and J 5 bases; bases outside gene matches: 3. The length of the CDR3 is 12 residues. The CDR3 region has the DNA TGTGCCGGGGGACAGGGGAACAATGAGCAGTTCTTC. It translates to CAGGQGNNEQFF.

The J gene is TRBJ1-2, the V gene TRBV27; the match to TRBD1 covers 7 bases. J was trimmed by 4 bases and V by 3 bases; bases with no gene match: 2. The CDR3 consists of 13 residues. Germline V gene lookup returns CDR1 MNHEY and CDR2 SMNVEV (reference sequence). The DNA for the CDR3 is TGTGCCAGCAGTTTTCAGGGGGGCTATGGCTACACCTTC. This gives the protein CASSFQGGYGYTF.

J is TRBJ2-1 and V is TRBV5-1, with 9 nucleotides matching TRBD2. This CDR3 spans 13 amino acids. The V segment lost 1 base and the J segment 7 bases; nucleotides outside the gene matches: 0. Germline CDR1 SGHRS, CDR2 YFSETQ. Here the CDR3 DNA reads TGCGCCAGCAGCTTGACTAGCGGGAATGAGCAGTTCTTC. It is translated as CASSLTSGNEQFF.